This TCR beta chain was identified during a study of blood T cell repertoires in COVID-19. Study information: Sites in the United States, Italy and Spain provided acute and convalescent COVID-19 samples. In each case, the material was cDNA or gDNA derived from T cells, B-cell-depleted T cells, or PBMCs.

Germline CDR1 and CDR2: MNHEY and SMNVEV (reference sequence). The V gene lost 4 bases and the J gene lost 8 bases, with 11 bases spanning the gap. The CDR3 consists of 12 residues. Original methodology: Nucleated cell number was recorded as an estimate derived from reference gene primer amplification. Only in-frame clones appear in the TCRdb table, and some are missing; sequencing was by immunoSEQ multiplex PCR. The V and J calls and clone size are taken from that table; D and trimming were inferred from the DNA. This sample has 200,000 to 300,000 clones; over 70% occur once, and the top ten carry 7.5% to 9%.

Source material: peripheral blood. This receptor was identified in a woman of 80 years or more with acute or convalescent COVID-19. The chain has TRBV27 and TRBJ1-2; D remains ambiguous. This CDR3 is CASSSSGGGYTF. CDR3 in DNA: TGTGCCAGCAGTTCCTCAGGAGGCGGCTACACCTTC.